This T cell receptor (beta chain) was captured in a study of blood T cell repertoires in COVID-19. Across the whole study: PBMCs, B-cell-depleted T cells, or T cells were the source of the cDNA or gDNA that made up the material.

There are 14 residues in the CDR3. With 7 bases removed from V and 7 bases from J, the gap between germline ends came to 18 bases. Germline CDR1 KGHDR, CDR2 SFDVKD. The age range of participants was about 18 to 100 years, with residence in about two dozen US areas. Profiled with immunoSEQ multiplex PCR; TCRdb holds only in-frame clones, not every one. The sample has about 220,000 clones; 70% to 90% are singletons. The chain has TRBV24-1 and TRBJ1-2; a possible D gene is TRBD1 (5 bases). The sequencing input was PBMCs or T cells enriched from blood (not recorded which). The receptor comes from a woman aged 45-60 years with acute COVID-19. The CDR3 loop reads CATRAGGAGSGYTF. Written as DNA, the CDR3 is TGTGCCACCAGGGCAGGAGGGGCCGGGAGTGGCTACACCTTC.